These 30 T cell receptor beta chains were all obtained from the same sample, sequenced in a study of naive and memory T cell subsets. An equimolar mix of two oligonucleotides served as the beta constant-region primer for TRBC1 and TRBC2. MiXCR was run by TCRdb on the UMI-ligation and nested PCR reads, yielding one entry per CDR3 protein. The table includes 65,000 to 85,000 distinct CDR3 sequences, about 12% detected once. Sequenced material: central memory CD4+ T cells from blood. These receptors were collected from a human donor in good health.

This clonotype showed up many times. CDR3 amino acids: CASSLGSGLAGYNEQFF. Written as DNA, the CDR3 is TGTGCCAGCAGCTTAGGGAGCGGGCTAGCGGGTTACAATGAGCAGTTCTTC. The chain combines TRBV7-7 with TRBJ2-1; 8 bases are shared with TRBD2. V lost 1 base to trimming and J lost 4 bases; unmatched junction nucleotides: 9. This CDR3 is built from 17 residues. Germline CDR1 reads SSHAT; CDR2 reads FNYEAQ (reference sequence).

The chain has TRBV29-1 and TRBJ2-5, with a weak D call TRBD2 (5 bases). Germline V gene lookup returns CDR1 SQVTM and CDR2 ANQGSEA. Trimming left V 7 bases short and J 5 bases short, with 20 bases between. The CDR3 loop spans 14 amino acids. The CDR3 sequence is CSAVTGIARETQYF. For the CDR3, the DNA is TGCAGCGCCGTGACCGGGATAGCGAGGGAGACCCAGTACTTC.

This chain's CDR3 is CASSHSGALSYNEQFF. The CDR3 DNA sequence: TGTGCCAGCAGCCACTCCGGGGCCCTCTCCTACAATGAGCAGTTCTTC. The rearrangement uses TRBV3-1 and TRBJ2-1, with D possibly being TRBD1 or TRBD2 (5 bases each). CDR3 length: 16 amino acids. The V gene lost 3 bases and the J gene lost 0 bases, with 12 bases spanning the gap. CDR1 and CDR2 (germline): LGHDT, YNNKEL (reference sequence).

This clonotype was recorded at least ten times. Here the CDR3 DNA reads TGCAGTGCGTTTGGGGCGCGCGGGAGGGCCCAAGATACGCAGTATTTT. Translating gives CSAFGARGRAQDTQYF. The rearrangement links TRBV20-1 to TRBJ2-3; 9 bases map to TRBD2. Germline V gene sequence: CDR1 DFQATT, CDR2 SNEGSKA (reference sequence). The CDR3 runs 16 residues. J lost 5 bases, V lost 6 bases, and 15 bases had no gene match.

This clonotype has a count of ten or more. V gene TRBV14 combines with J gene TRBJ2-3; 10 nucleotides match TRBD2. From germline, CDR1 is SGHDN and CDR2 FVKESK. This CDR3 region has 15 residues. V was pared by 6 bases and J by 8 bases, with 11 bases of the junction left unmatched. CDR3 protein: CASSPDSGRHGTQYF. The CDR3 DNA reads TGTGCCAGCAGTCCGGATAGCGGGAGGCACGGTACGCAGTATTTT.

This clonotype has a count of ten or more. The rearrangement joins TRBV5-1 to TRBJ2-7; 11 positions agree with TRBD2. CDR3 length: 17 residues. Germline-derived CDR1 and CDR2 are SGHRS and YFSETQ. J gave up 0 bases and V 5 bases, and 10 bases lay outside the gene matches. This CDR3 reads CASSPNSGLAGSYEQYF. CDR3 in DNA: TGCGCCAGCAGTCCCAACAGTGGACTAGCGGGCTCCTACGAGCAGTACTTC.

Ten or more counts support this clonotype. The J gene is TRBJ2-1, the V gene TRBV12-3 or TRBV12-4; 12 nucleotides align to TRBD2. This CDR3 is 15 amino acids long. The ends lost 5 bases at V and 9 bases at J; junction bases unmatched: 8. Here the CDR3 DNA reads TGTGCCAGCAGTCGGCTAGCGGGAGGGCCTGGTGAGCAGTTCTTC. This gives the protein CASSRLAGGPGEQFF.

This chain links TRBV15 with TRBJ2-6; D ambiguous. V dropped 0 bases and J dropped 3 bases, with 9 bases sitting between them. This CDR3 region has 16 residues. Germline V gene data show CDR1 as LNHNV and CDR2 as YYDKDF (reference sequence). This chain's CDR3 is CATSRDGHGGANVLTF. In DNA, the CDR3 is TGTGCCACCAGCAGAGATGGTCACGGTGGGGCCAACGTCCTGACTTTC.

The chain is built from TRBV19 and TRBJ2-6; 7 positions match TRBD1. This CDR3 region has 18 residues. V trimming: 1 base; J trimming: 0 bases; junction bases outside the gene matches: 6. Germline V CDR1 and CDR2: LNHDA, SQIVND (reference sequence). The CDR3 DNA is TGTGCCAGTAGTATAGCCTTTAGGGGGCTCTCTGGGGCCAACGTCCTGACTTTC. This codes for CASSIAFRGLSGANVLTF.

CDR3 in DNA: TGCGCCAGCAGCTGGGACAGGGGCAATGAGCAGTTCTTC. Protein product: CASSWDRGNEQFF. V and J are TRBV5-1 and TRBJ2-1; 10 bases agree with TRBD1. The CDR3 is made up of 13 amino acids. The V gene's germline CDR1 is SGHRS and CDR2 YFSETQ. After removal of 3 bases from V and 6 bases from J, the junction contained 0 bases not matched to a gene.

The table lists this clonotype with a few counts. This chain connects TRBV7-2 to TRBJ1-6; D is unclear. Between the trimmed V and J ends, which lost 1 base and 2 bases, there was a span of 6 bases. This CDR3 is 15 amino acids long. The germline V gene has CDR1 SGHTA and CDR2 FQGNSA. The CDR3 loop reads CASSLETAYNSPLHF. The CDR3 DNA reads TGTGCCAGCAGCTTAGAGACGGCCTATAATTCACCCCTCCACTTT.

The chain employs TRBV10-3 and TRBJ1-5; D remains ambiguous. The CDR3 loop spans 14 amino acids. CDR1 and CDR2 (germline): ENHRY, SYGVKD. The V end was cut by 5 bases, the J end by 3 bases, with 11 bases between. The CDR3 sequence is CAISSGGTNQPQHF. In DNA, the CDR3 is TGTGCCATCAGTTCCGGCGGAACCAATCAGCCCCAGCATTTT.

This clonotype has only a few counts. J is TRBJ2-6 and V is TRBV10-3, with no clear D. This CDR3 has 14 residues. Germline-derived CDR1 and CDR2 are ENHRY and SYGVKD. Deletions cut 3 bases from V and 2 bases from J, with 5 bases between. The CDR3 DNA sequence: TGTGCCATCAGTGAAGACGCTGGGGCCAACGTCCTGACTTTC. It codes for CAISEDAGANVLTF.

V and J are TRBV27 and TRBJ2-3; D is undetermined. Germline V gene sequence: CDR1 MNHEY, CDR2 SMNVEV (reference sequence). This CDR3 comprises 14 residues. Deletions cut 5 bases from V and 0 bases from J, with 9 bases between. CDR3 nucleotides: TGTGCCAGCAGTCCCCGTCCCAGCACAGATACGCAGTATTTT. It is translated as CASSPRPSTDTQYF.

This clonotype was seen only a few times. The rearrangement links TRBV5-1 to TRBJ2-2, with 9 bases lining up with TRBD1. The germline V gene encodes CDR1 SGHRS and CDR2 YFSETQ. CDR3 length: 15 residues. V shed 5 bases, J shed 3 bases, and the junction held 5 bases outside the gene matches. As DNA, the CDR3 is TGCGCCAGCAGACCCGGGACAGGGCACACCGGGGAGCTGTTTTTT. This sequence encodes CASRPGTGHTGELFF.

In this sample, this clonotype turned up many times. The chain is built from TRBV20-1 and TRBJ1-5; 8 bases match TRBD1. The CDR3 contains 17 residues. V trimming: 3 bases; J trimming: 1 base; junction bases outside the gene matches: 11. Germline loops: CDR1 DFQATT, CDR2 SNEGSKA (reference sequence). CDR3 nucleotides: TGCAGTGCTAGGGCGACCCAGGGGGCGTCGAGCAATCAGCCCCAGCATTTT. Translation gives CSARATQGASSNQPQHF.

In its sample, this clonotype was seen a few times. The rearrangement links TRBV12-3 or TRBV12-4 to TRBJ1-4, with D perhaps TRBD1 (6 bases). This CDR3 is built from 16 residues. V was clipped by 5 bases and J by 6 bases, with 19 bases between them. In DNA, the CDR3 is TGTGCCAGCAGTCCCCCGCGGGGGGCGCCGGATGAAAAACTGTTTTTT. Protein sequence: CASSPPRGAPDEKLFF.

This clonotype was seen a few times. This sequence joins TRBV24-1 and TRBJ2-1; 14 bases fit TRBD2. Trimming at V came to 4 bases and at J to 8 bases, leaving 9 bases not matched to a gene. The length of the CDR3 is 17 residues. Germline CDR1 KGHDR, CDR2 SFDVKD. The CDR3 sequence is CATSDRMGLAGVDEQFF. The CDR3 nucleotides read TGTGCCACCAGTGACCGTATGGGACTAGCGGGAGTCGATGAGCAGTTCTTC.

The chain links TRBV5-5 to TRBJ1-1; D gene uncertain. This CDR3 spans 15 amino acids. Germline V gives CDR1 SGHKS, CDR2 YYEKEE (reference sequence). The V end was cut by 4 bases, the J end by 0 bases, with 13 bases between. CDR3 loop: CASSVERLMNTEAFF. CDR3 DNA: TGTGCCAGCAGCGTGGAACGTCTCATGAACACTGAAGCTTTCTTT.

This clonotype has only one observation. The chain recombines TRBV7-9 with TRBJ1-4; 7 nucleotides line up with TRBD1. Per the germline V gene, CDR1 is SEHNR and CDR2 is FQNEAQ (reference sequence). CDR3 size: 14 residues. Trimming at V came to 4 bases and at J to 7 bases, leaving 6 bases not matched to a gene. The chain's CDR3 is CASSSDREGEKLFF. CDR3 nucleotides: TGTGCCAGCAGCTCTGACAGGGAGGGTGAAAAACTGTTTTTT.

This clonotype came up a few times. The chain joins TRBV6-5 to TRBJ1-1, with TRBD1 as a possible D gene (6 bases). The CDR3 contains 16 residues. From germline, CDR1 is MNHEY and CDR2 SVGAGI. V lost 0 bases and J lost 6, with 17 bases in between. CDR3 sequence: CASSYSMHSGGSEAFF. The CDR3 nucleotides are TGTGCCAGCAGTTACTCCATGCACAGCGGGGGCTCTGAAGCTTTCTTT.

This clonotype showed up just a few times. The rearrangement links TRBV7-9 to TRBJ2-1, with D possibly TRBD2 on 6 matching bases. CDR3 length: 13 residues. The ends were cut back, 2 bases at V and 15 bases at J, with 17 bases in the middle. Looked up from germline, CDR1 is SEHNR and CDR2 is FQNEAQ (reference sequence). The CDR3 DNA reads TGTGCCAGCAGCTTATCGGGACTCCCATTGTTGTTCTTC. This encodes CASSLSGLPLLFF.

This clonotype turned up a few times. This rearrangement joins TRBV29-1 to TRBJ2-3; 9 bases fit TRBD2. Germline CDR1 and CDR2: SQVTM and ANQGSEA. Germline trimming cut 6 bases from V and 6 bases from J; bases unmatched to any gene: 7. This CDR3 is 13 amino acids long. CDR3 coding DNA: TGCAGCGTGGGGGCTAGCGGGATGGATACGCAGTATTTT. Protein product: CSVGASGMDTQYF.

This clonotype showed up many times. This chain joins TRBV20-1 and TRBJ1-5, with no clear D. The germline V gene encodes CDR1 DFQATT and CDR2 SNEGSKA (reference sequence). The germline V and J ends were trimmed by 0 bases and 7 bases, with 4 bases remaining between them. There are 11 residues in the CDR3. The CDR3 spells CSAREGQPQHF. The CDR3, as DNA: TGCAGTGCTAGAGAGGGGCAGCCCCAGCATTTT.

This chain connects TRBV7-9 to TRBJ1-1; D uncertain. With 1 base removed from V and 4 bases from J, the gap between germline ends came to 10 bases. Germline loops: CDR1 SEHNR, CDR2 FQNEAQ (reference sequence). CDR3 size: 14 residues. The chain's CDR3 is CASSLVTGRTEAFF. CDR3 in DNA: TGTGCCAGCAGCTTAGTAACCGGGCGCACTGAAGCTTTCTTT.

This clonotype was picked up many times. The chain carries TRBV24-1 and TRBJ2-3; 8 bases are a match to TRBD2. Germline values: CDR1 KGHDR, CDR2 SFDVKD. The ends lost 6 bases at V and 2 bases at J; junction bases unmatched: 9. This CDR3 comprises 16 residues. This chain's CDR3 is CATSRGLGGHTDTQYF. The CDR3 bases are TGTGCCACCAGTAGGGGACTAGGAGGGCACACAGATACGCAGTATTTT.

This clonotype was seen ten or more times. This chain joins TRBV19 and TRBJ2-6; D is undetermined. The CDR3 is made up of 13 amino acids. Trimming pared 8 bases from V and 2 bases from J, leaving 7 bases between. Germline V gives CDR1 LNHDA, CDR2 SQIVND (reference sequence). This chain's CDR3 is CASGNTGANVLTF. CDR3 DNA: TGTGCCAGTGGAAATACTGGGGCCAACGTCCTGACTTTC.

A few counts support this clonotype. V usage is TRBV20-1 and J usage is TRBJ2-5; 8 bases match TRBD1. The CDR3 length is 13 residues. Germline CDR1 reads DFQATT; CDR2 reads SNEGSKA (reference sequence). CDR3 bases: TGCAGCCTAGGAAGGACAGGGCAAGAGACCCAGTACTTC. Protein: CSLGRTGQETQYF.

The chain links TRBV7-8 to TRBJ1-1; D remains ambiguous. Trimming stripped 1 base from V and 1 base from J, with 16 bases between. CDR3 length: 17 amino acids. Germline CDR1 and CDR2: SGHVS and FQNEAQ. The CDR3 is CASSLEPPSRKNTEAFF. CDR3 DNA sequence: TGTGCCAGCAGCTTAGAGCCCCCCTCCCGGAAGAACACTGAAGCTTTCTTT.

This chain uses TRBV5-1 with TRBJ2-1, with 7 bases fitting TRBD2. This CDR3 region has 15 residues. The junction had 8 bases not matched to a gene; V was cut back by 3 bases and J by 5 bases. From germline, CDR1 is SGHRS and CDR2 YFSETQ. CDR3 in DNA: TGCGCCAGCAGCTCGTCCGGGACTACCAACAATGAGCAGTTCTTC. Translated, it gives CASSSSGTTNNEQFF.